Sequencing of this TCR beta chain was carried out in a study of blood T cell repertoires in COVID-19. On the study more broadly: The United States, Italy and Spain were the sources of the acute and convalescent COVID-19 samples. The analysed material was cDNA or gDNA that came from T cells, B-cell-depleted T cells, or PBMCs.

The table came from immunoSEQ multiplex PCR; TCRdb's copy has only in-frame clones and leaves some out. This repertoire shows fewer than 45,000 clones, 90% to 95% found once; its top ten account for around 5%. This CDR3 region has 14 residues. CDR1 and CDR2 (germline): SGHNT, YYREEE (reference sequence). Trimming removed 0 bases at V and 0 bases at J, with 6 bases between. The material sequenced was peripheral blood. This sequence joins TRBV5-4 and TRBJ1-1; D gene unclear. This clonotype originated in a human donor in a cohort sampled during active COVID-19. CDR3 region: CASSLGHVNTEAFF. CDR3 bases: TGTGCCAGCAGCTTGGGGCACGTGAACACTGAAGCTTTCTTT.